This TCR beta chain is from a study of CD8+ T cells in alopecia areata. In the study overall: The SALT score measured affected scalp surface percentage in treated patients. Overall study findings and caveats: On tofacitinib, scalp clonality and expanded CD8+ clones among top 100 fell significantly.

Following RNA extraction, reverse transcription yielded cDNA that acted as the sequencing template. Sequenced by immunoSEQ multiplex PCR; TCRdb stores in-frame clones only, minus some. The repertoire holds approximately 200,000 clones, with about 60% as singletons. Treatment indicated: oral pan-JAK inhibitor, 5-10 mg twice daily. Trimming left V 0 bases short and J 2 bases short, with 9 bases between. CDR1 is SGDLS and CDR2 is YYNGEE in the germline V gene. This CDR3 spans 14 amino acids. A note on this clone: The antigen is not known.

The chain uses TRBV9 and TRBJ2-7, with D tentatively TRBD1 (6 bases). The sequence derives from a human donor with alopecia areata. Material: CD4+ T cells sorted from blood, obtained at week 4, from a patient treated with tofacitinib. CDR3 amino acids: CASSVAWGPYEQYF. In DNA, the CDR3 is TGTGCCAGCAGCGTAGCTTGGGGGCCCTACGAGCAGTACTTC.